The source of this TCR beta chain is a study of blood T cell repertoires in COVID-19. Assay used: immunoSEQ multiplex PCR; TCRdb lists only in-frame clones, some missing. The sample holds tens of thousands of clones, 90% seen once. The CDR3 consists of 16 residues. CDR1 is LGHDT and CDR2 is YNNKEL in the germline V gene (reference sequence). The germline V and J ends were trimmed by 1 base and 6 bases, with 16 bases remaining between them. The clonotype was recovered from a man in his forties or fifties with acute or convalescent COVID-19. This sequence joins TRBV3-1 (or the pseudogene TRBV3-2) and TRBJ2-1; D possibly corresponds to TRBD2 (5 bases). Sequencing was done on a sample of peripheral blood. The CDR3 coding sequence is TGTGCCAGCAGCCAAGGGACCGCTGTAAGCGGCAATGAGCAGTTCTTC. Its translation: CASSQGTAVSGNEQFF.